This passage covers 4 T cell receptor beta chains from one sample sequenced in a study of T cell responses to AZD1222 COVID-19 vaccine. Measured with immunoSEQ multiplex PCR; TCRdb has only the in-frame clones, and not every one. The sample shows about 64,000 clones, about nine tenths of them seen only once. Specimen: peripheral blood, collected 28 days after the second dose of the MenACWY control vaccine. The receptors stem from an adult who received the MenACWY meningococcal vaccine as a control.

The V gene is TRBV7-9, the J gene TRBJ2-3, with TRBD2 matching over 7 bases. The CDR3 loop spans 16 amino acids. V was pared by 5 bases and J by 3 bases, with 11 bases of the junction left unmatched. Looked up from germline, CDR1 is SEHNR and CDR2 is FQNEAQ (reference sequence). CDR3 sequence reads: CASSAPGAGKTDTQYF. CDR3 DNA sequence: TGTGCCAGCAGCGCCCCTGGAGCGGGGAAAACAGATACGCAGTATTTT.

V is TRBV5-1 and J is TRBJ2-7, with D perhaps matching TRBD2 (6 bases). Trimming took 4 bases from V and 9 from J, leaving 11 bases between them. Germline-derived CDR1 and CDR2 are SGHRS and YFSETQ. The CDR3 covers 11 residues. The CDR3 DNA sequence: TGCGCCAGCAGCCCGGGAGAGGGGCAGTACTTC. Protein: CASSPGEGQYF.

V and J are TRBV5-4 and TRBJ2-3, with a weak D call TRBD2 (6 bases). Deletions cut 0 bases from V and 2 bases from J, with 13 bases between. The CDR3 extends over 16 amino acids. Germline V gene sequence: CDR1 SGHNT, CDR2 YYREEE (reference sequence). CDR3 in amino acids: CASSLVGSGITDTQYF. The CDR3 DNA sequence: TGTGCCAGCAGCTTGGTCGGTAGCGGTATCACAGATACGCAGTATTTT.

The chain couples TRBV15 to TRBJ1-2, with unresolved D. CDR1 LNHNV and CDR2 YYDKDF come from the germline V gene (reference sequence). Trimming removed 0 bases from V and 1 base from J, with 9 bases in between. CDR3 size: 15 residues. CDR3 bases: TGTGCCACCAGCAGAGATCGCGGGGATAACTATGGCTACACCTTC. Translation: CATSRDRGDNYGYTF.